These 2 T cell receptor beta chains were sequenced from one sample in a study of blood T cell repertoires in COVID-19. The method was immunoSEQ multiplex PCR; TCRdb's version includes in-frame clones alone and lacks a portion of them. The top ten clones hold about 10% of a sample with a few hundred thousand clones, 85% to 90% of them seen once. Sequencing was done on a sample of PBMCs or T cells enriched from blood (not recorded which). Receptor source: a woman in her forties or fifties who had recovered from COVID-19.

The chain is built from TRBV14 and TRBJ2-1; D is undetermined. In germline, CDR1 is SGHDN, CDR2 FVKESK. This CDR3 is built from 14 residues. The V end was cut by 3 bases, the J end by 8 bases, with 14 bases between. CDR3 bases: TGTGCCAGCAGCCATTTCCCCCTTCCGGATGAGCAGTTCTTC. Protein sequence: CASSHFPLPDEQFF.

V usage is TRBV4-2 and J usage is TRBJ1-2; D is perhaps TRBD1 (5 bases). The CDR3 is 20 amino acids. Germline values: CDR1 LGHNA, CDR2 YNFKEQ. Trimming left V 0 bases short and J 5 bases short, with 28 bases between. CDR3 region: CASSQEYRGGEGTFLYGYTF. In DNA, the CDR3 is TGTGCCAGCAGCCAAGAGTACCGCGGAGGGGAGGGGACCTTTCTTTATGGCTACACCTTC.